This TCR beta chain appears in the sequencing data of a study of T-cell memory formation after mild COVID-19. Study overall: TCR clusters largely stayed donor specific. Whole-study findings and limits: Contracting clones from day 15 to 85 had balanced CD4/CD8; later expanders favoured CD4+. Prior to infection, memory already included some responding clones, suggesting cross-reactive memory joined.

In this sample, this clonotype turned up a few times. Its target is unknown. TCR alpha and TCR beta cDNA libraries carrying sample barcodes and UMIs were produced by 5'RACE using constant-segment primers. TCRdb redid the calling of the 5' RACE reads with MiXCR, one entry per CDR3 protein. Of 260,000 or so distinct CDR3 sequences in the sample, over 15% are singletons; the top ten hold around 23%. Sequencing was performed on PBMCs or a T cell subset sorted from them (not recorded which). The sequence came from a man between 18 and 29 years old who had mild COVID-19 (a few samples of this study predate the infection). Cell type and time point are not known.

CDR3 DNA sequence: TGTGCCAGCAGTGAATGGAGCGACAGGGTGTCCATTAATTCACCCCTCCACTTT. Its translation is CASSEWSDRVSINSPLHF. The rearrangement uses TRBV25-1 and TRBJ1-6, with 7 bases identical to TRBD1. The germline CDR1 and CDR2 sequences are MGHDK and SYGVNS. The CDR3 runs 18 residues. V shed 1 base, J shed 6 bases, and the junction held 12 bases outside the gene matches.